These 11 T cell receptor beta chains came from one sample sequenced in a study of blood T cell repertoires in COVID-19. Libraries were prepared by immunoSEQ multiplex PCR; TCRdb keeps only in-frame clonotypes and omits some of them. The data contain some 270,000 clones, over 75% of them singletons. Sequenced: peripheral blood. Source of these receptors: a woman aged 65 to 85 with acute or convalescent COVID-19.

V usage is TRBV11-2 and J usage is TRBJ1-1, with TRBD1 as a possible D gene (5 bases). The CDR3 covers 15 residues. Trimming took 4 bases from V and 3 from J, leaving 15 bases between them. In germline, CDR1 is SGHAT, CDR2 FQNNGV. Written as DNA, the CDR3 is TGTGCCAGCAGCTCCCGGGGGATTCGGGACACTGAAGCTTTCTTT. Its translation: CASSSRGIRDTEAFF.

V and J are TRBV3-1 (or the pseudogene TRBV3-2) and TRBJ2-1; D is unresolved. Looked up from germline, CDR1 is LGHDT and CDR2 is YNNKEL (reference sequence). Trimming left V 2 bases short and J 13 bases short, with 12 bases between. The CDR3 covers 12 residues. CDR3: CASSQLEALQFF. The CDR3 nucleotides are TGTGCCAGCAGCCAACTTGAGGCTCTCCAGTTCTTC.

The chain links TRBV2 to TRBJ2-3; tentative D call: TRBD2 (7 bases). Trimming pared 7 bases from V and 4 bases from J, leaving 9 bases between. Looked up from germline, CDR1 is SNHLY and CDR2 is FYNNEI. The length of the CDR3 is 12 residues. CDR3 in amino acids: CASTGGPDTQYF. The CDR3 DNA sequence: TGTGCCAGCACCGGGGGGCCAGATACGCAGTATTTT. The full variable domain, completed using reference TRBV2 and TRBJ2-3, is EPEVTQTPSHQVTQMGQEVILRCVPISNHLYFYWYRQILGQKVEFLVSFYNNEISEKSEIFDDQFSVERPDGSNFTLKIRSTKLEDSAMYFCASTGGPDTQYFGPGTRLTVL.

This sequence joins TRBV7-8 and TRBJ2-7, with 13 bases fitting TRBD2. The CDR3 covers 15 residues. The V segment lost 1 base and the J segment 4 bases; nucleotides outside the gene matches: 1. Germline assignment: CDR1 SGHVS and CDR2 FQNEAQ. The CDR3 DNA reads as TGTGCCAGCAGCTTAGGGGGACTAGCGGGGTACGAGCAGTACTTC. It specifies CASSLGGLAGYEQYF.

This clone was seen a single time. The CDR3 spells CASTEWGRSIQYF. The CDR3 DNA is TGTGCCAGCACCGAGTGGGGGCGAAGCATTCAGTACTTC. V gene TRBV2 combines with J gene TRBJ2-4, with D possibly being TRBD1 (6 bases). This CDR3 region has 13 residues. The germline V gene encodes CDR1 SNHLY and CDR2 FYNNEI. The V end lost 7 bases, the J end lost 9 bases, and 16 bases lay between the germline ends.

The J gene is TRBJ2-3, the V gene TRBV4-1, with TRBD2 matching over 9 bases. Trimming at V came to 1 base and at J to 0 bases, leaving 11 bases not matched to a gene. The germline V gene has CDR1 MGHRA and CDR2 YSYEKL. This CDR3 has 19 amino acids. CDR3 protein: CASSQGSSGGRLSTDTQYF. The CDR3 DNA reads as TGCGCCAGCAGCCAAGGGTCAAGCGGGGGGCGTCTAAGCACAGATACGCAGTATTTT.

The J gene is TRBJ2-1, the V gene TRBV15, with 7 bases that match TRBD2. Germline loops: CDR1 LNHNV, CDR2 YYDKDF (reference sequence). This CDR3 is built from 15 residues. V trimming: 0 bases; J trimming: 4 bases; junction bases outside the gene matches: 3. The CDR3 nucleotides read TGTGCCACCAGCAGAGATGGGGGGGTGTACAATGAGCAGTTCTTC. Protein product: CATSRDGGVYNEQFF.

The count of this clone is one. V gene TRBV6-5 combines with J gene TRBJ1-2; D is perhaps TRBD1 (5 bases). There are 15 residues in the CDR3. The germline CDR1 and CDR2 sequences are MNHEY and SVGAGI. V gave up 0 bases and J gave up 8 bases, with 16 bases separating them. The CDR3: CASSYSYRNQRGYTF. DNA for the CDR3: TGTGCCAGCAGTTACTCTTACAGGAACCAGCGAGGCTACACCTTC.

The V gene is TRBV24-1, the J gene TRBJ2-3; TRBD2 agrees at 7 bases. CDR1 is KGHDR and CDR2 is SFDVKD in the germline V gene. This CDR3 is 13 amino acids long. The V gene end was trimmed by 5 bases and the J gene end by 5 bases; junction bases not matched to a gene: 3. The DNA of the CDR3 is TGTGCCACCAGTGGGGAGGGGAGAGATACGCAGTATTTT. The encoded protein is CATSGEGRDTQYF.

The rearrangement joins TRBV2 to TRBJ2-3; TRBD2 matches 8 bases. From germline, CDR1 is SNHLY and CDR2 FYNNEI. The CDR3 has 14 residues. J lost 3 bases, V lost 6 bases, and 5 bases had no gene match. The DNA for the CDR3 is TGTGCCAGCAGCTTAGCGGGGCCAACAGATACGCAGTATTTT. Residues: CASSLAGPTDTQYF.

The J gene is TRBJ1-1, the V gene TRBV5-1; TRBD1 might be the D (5 bases). The CDR3 is 13 amino acids. The V end was cut by 2 bases, the J end by 3 bases, with 8 bases between. The germline V gene encodes CDR1 SGHRS and CDR2 YFSETQ. The CDR3 reads CASSLQEYTEAFF. For the CDR3, the DNA is TGCGCCAGCAGCTTACAGGAGTACACTGAAGCTTTCTTT. The full variable domain, with the rest looked up from reference TRBV5-1 and TRBJ1-1, is KAGVTQTPRYLIKTRGQQVTLSCSPISGHRSVSWYQQTPGQGLQFLFEYFSETQRNKGNFPGRFSGRQFSNSRSEMNVSTLELGDSALYLCASSLQEYTEAFFGQGTRLTVV.